This T cell receptor (beta chain) was sequenced in a study of T cells expressing NK-cell markers. On the study more broadly: In the group of eight sequenced donors, seven were HCMV-seropositive and one was seronegative.

Study findings and constraints: Dominance of the CD3+CD56-NKG2C+ fraction by these clonotypes also held in several donors.

Note on this clonotype: Antigen unknown.

The CDR3 consists of 14 residues. TCRdb reprocessed the 5' RACE reads and reports one entry per CDR3 protein, with no DNA. The sample holds 350,000 to 450,000 distinct CDR3 sequences. The rearrangement joins TRBV12-3 or TRBV12-4 to TRBJ1-6; TCRdb's assignment of TRBD1 cannot be checked, as there is no DNA. The TCR sequence derives from a man between 18 and 69 years old in good health. What was sequenced was blood T cells: a sorted CD56 or NKG2C T cell subset, CD4+ or CD8+ T cells, or bulk PBMC T cells (not recorded which). This CDR3 reads CASSLWTGVSPLHF.